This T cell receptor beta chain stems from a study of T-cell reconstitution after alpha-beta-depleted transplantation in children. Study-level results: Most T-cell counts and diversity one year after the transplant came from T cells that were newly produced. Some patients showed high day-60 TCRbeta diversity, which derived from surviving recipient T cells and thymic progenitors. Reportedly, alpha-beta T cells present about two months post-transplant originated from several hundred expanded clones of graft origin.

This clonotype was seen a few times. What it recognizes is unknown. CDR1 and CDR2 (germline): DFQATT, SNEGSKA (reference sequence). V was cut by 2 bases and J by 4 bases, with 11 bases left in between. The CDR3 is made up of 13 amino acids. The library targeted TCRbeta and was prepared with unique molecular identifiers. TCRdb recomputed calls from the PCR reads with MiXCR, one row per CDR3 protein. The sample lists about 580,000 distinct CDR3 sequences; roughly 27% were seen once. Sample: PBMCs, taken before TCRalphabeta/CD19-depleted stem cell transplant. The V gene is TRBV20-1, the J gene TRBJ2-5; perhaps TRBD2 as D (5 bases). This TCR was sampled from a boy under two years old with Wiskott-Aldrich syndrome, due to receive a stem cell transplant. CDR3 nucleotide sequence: TGCAGTGCTAGACCGGACGGACTAGAGACCCAGTACTTC. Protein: CSARPDGLETQYF.